A selection of T cell receptor beta chains follows, all from one sample in a study of T cell changes during pregnancy in multiple sclerosis. The method was immunoSEQ multiplex PCR; TCRdb's version includes in-frame clones alone and lacks a portion of them. The data contain around 38,000 clones, more than 85% of them seen just once; the ten biggest clones take up about 0.45%. This sample comprised CD4+ T cells from peripheral blood mononuclear cells, obtained in the third trimester of pregnancy. These TCRs come from a female donor in good health, enrolled as a control in a pregnancy study. Each CDR3 is given with its conserved first and last residue. The D gene is left open where the match is weak. Clone size, where shown, is once, few, many, or a class for clones that have expanded.

abundance	v_gene	d_gene	len	j_gene	CDR3aa	CDR3nt
-	TRBV7-3	-	14	TRBJ2-1	CASSPRDLWDEQFF	TGTGCCAGCAGCCCGAGGGACTTATGGGATGAGCAGTTCTTC
-	TRBV7-8	-	12	TRBJ2-3	CASSLRADTQYF	TGTGCCAGCAGCTTGCGGGCAGATACGCAGTATTTT
once	TRBV28	TRBD1	14	TRBJ1-2	CASSLEGQNYGYTF	TGTGCCAGCAGTCTCGAGGGACAGAACTATGGCTACACCTTC
-	TRBV6-1	TRBD1	15	TRBJ1-5	CATSRDRGSGQPQHF	TGTGCCACGTCCCGGGACAGGGGATCAGGTCAGCCCCAGCATTTT
-	TRBV18	TRBD1	19	TRBJ1-4	CASSPTGTGVSATNEKLFF	TGTGCCAGCTCACCTACCGGGACAGGGGTGTCGGCAACTAATGAAAAACTGTTTTTT
-	TRBV5-6	-	15	TRBJ2-3	CASSLGPPGADTQYF	TGTGCCAGCAGCTTGGGACCCCCGGGAGCAGATACGCAGTATTTT
-	TRBV19	-	15	TRBJ1-2	CASTVAGGGHYGYTF	TGTGCCAGTACCGTAGCGGGCGGGGGGCACTATGGCTACACCTTC
-	TRBV7-2	TRBD1	14	TRBJ2-7	CASSLGQGTYEQYF	TGTGCCAGCAGCCTCGGACAGGGAACCTACGAGCAGTACTTC
-	TRBV19	TRBD1	16	TRBJ1-5	CASSIDHRGGYQPQHF	TGTGCCAGTAGTATAGATCACAGGGGCGGTTATCAGCCCCAGCATTTT
-	TRBV4-3	TRBD1	14	TRBJ2-1	CASSQDRGQDEQFF	TGCGCCAGCAGCCAAGACAGGGGGCAGGATGAGCAGTTCTTC
-	TRBV28	-	14	TRBJ2-7	CASGGDSSSYEQYF	TGTGCCAGCGGAGGTGACTCTTCCTCCTACGAGCAGTACTTC
once	TRBV10-3	-	13	TRBJ1-1	CAISLDTRGEAFF	TGTGCCATCTCCCTTGATACCAGGGGTGAAGCTTTCTTT
-	TRBV14	-	14	TRBJ2-7	CASSRSRGSYEQYF	TGTGCCAGCAGCCGGTCGCGGGGCTCCTACGAGCAGTACTTC
-	TRBV6-5	TRBD1	14	TRBJ1-3	CASRPDRAGNTIYF	TGTGCCAGCAGACCCGACAGGGCTGGAAACACCATATATTTT
-	TRBV5-1	TRBD2	15	TRBJ2-7	CASSPLAGASYEQYF	TGCGCCAGCAGCCCACTAGCGGGGGCTTCATACGAGCAGTACTTC
-	TRBV19	-	14	TRBJ1-5	CASSKSSSNQPQHF	TGTGCCAGTAGTAAATCTAGTAGCAATCAGCCCCAGCATTTT
-	TRBV9	TRBD1	15	TRBJ1-2	CASDPGTALPYGYTF	TGTGCCAGCGACCCAGGGACAGCTCTTCCCTATGGCTACACCTTC
-	TRBV5-4	-	14	TRBJ1-6	CASSLSGPPSPLHF	TGTGCCAGCAGCTTGTCTGGGCCCCCATCACCCCTCCACTTT
-	TRBV9	-	12	TRBJ2-5	CASSVAEETQYF	TGTGCCAGCAGCGTAGCTGAAGAGACCCAGTACTTC
-	TRBV4-3	-	16	TRBJ1-2	CASSQSQGGVNYGYTF	TGCGCCAGCAGCCAATCCCAAGGCGGGGTGAACTATGGCTACACCTTC
-	TRBV28	TRBD1	16	TRBJ1-4	CASRHLQGARLEKLFF	TGTGCCAGCAGGCACCTCCAGGGGGCGCGTCTGGAAAAACTGTTTTTT